These T cell receptor beta chains were read from a single sample in a study of OX40 agonist ivuxolimab in advanced cancers. Some clones are missing from TCRdb's copy, which holds only in-frame ones; the method was immunoSEQ multiplex PCR. The sample gives 65,000 to 100,000 clones, over 75% of which show up once; under 4% is in the top ten. The sequenced sample was CD4+ or CD8+ T cells sorted from blood, obtained in a trial of the OX40 agonist ivuxolimab. These receptors all come from an adult with an advanced solid tumor such as melanoma, head and neck, liver or kidney cancer. CDR3s include the opening cysteine and the closing phenylalanine or tryptophan. The order of the fields is J gene, clone size, D gene, V gene, CDR3 DNA, CDR3 protein. D genes are given only for firm matches. Clone size is stated in some rows and not others, as once, few, many or a class when expanded.

>TRBJ1-1|-|-|TRBV28
TGTGCCAGCAGTTTATGGGGTCAGGGAAGGGCTGAAGCTTTCTTT
CASSLWGQGRAEAFF
>TRBJ2-3|-|-|TRBV15
TGTGCCACCAGCAGAGTACAAAACACAGATACGCAGTATTTT
CATSRVQNTDTQYF
>TRBJ1-1|-|-|TRBV19
TGTGCCAGTAGTATAGAAGGGACACAAAGTAACACTGAAGCTTTCTTT
CASSIEGTQSNTEAFF
>TRBJ2-1|-|-|TRBV10-3
TGTGCCATCGCGGACTCCTACAATGAGCAGTTCTTC
CAIADSYNEQFF
>TRBJ2-7|-|-|TRBV7-6
TGTGCCAGCAGCTTAGGTACAGGAAGGCGAAGACTAAAAAACTACGAGCAGTACTTC
CASSLGTGRRRLKNYEQYF
>TRBJ2-3|once|TRBD2|TRBV28
TGTGCCAGCAGTTCTATAGCGGGTTTTGGAGATACGCAGTATTTT
CASSSIAGFGDTQYF
>TRBJ1-1|-|-|TRBV14
TGTGCCAGCAGCCAAGGGGGGTTTAGGAACACTGAAGCTTTCTTT
CASSQGGFRNTEAFF
>TRBJ2-5|-|-|TRBV7-9
TGTGCCAGCAGCTTAGGAGACAGTGAAGAGACCCAGTACTTC
CASSLGDSEETQYF
>TRBJ2-3|-|-|TRBV5-6
TGTGCCAGCAGCTTGGATAGTCCCCCTCACAGAGATACGCAGTATTTT
CASSLDSPPHRDTQYF
>TRBJ2-2|-|TRBD1|TRBV27
TGTGCCAGCAGTTTGTTACAGGGGGGCGTCGGGGAGCTGTTTTTT
CASSLLQGGVGELFF